What follows are 10 T cell receptor beta chains derived from one specimen sequenced in a study of blood T cells in healthy people across ages (dated by TCRdb to 2015 to 2017). Libraries were constructed by 5' RACE. TCRdb records Illumina HiSeq 2500 as the sequencer. A second PCR of about 7 to 12 cycles was run with a J-beta primer mix and a sample-barcoded 5' primer. TCRdb trimmed the raw reads at Q25, called clones with MiXCR and kept productive beta chains. Entries that share a CDR3 protein sequence are merged under the most common genes and DNA. Here the sample has hundreds of thousands of distinct CDR3 sequences; 49% occur a single time. In total, the top ten clones hold 25% to 35% of the sample. Sequencing used blood. The receptors derive from a woman aged 55 to 70 in good health.

This clonotype occurred a few times. The chain uses TRBV4-3 and TRBJ1-1, with a weak D call TRBD1 (5 bases). Deletions cut 0 bases from V and 1 base from J, with 9 bases between. Germline CDR1 LGHNA, CDR2 YSLEER. CDR3 length: 15 amino acids. CDR3 bases: TGCGCCAGCAGCCAAGATCCACAGGCGAACACTGAAGCTTTCTTT. This translates into CASSQDPQANTEAFF.

This chain joins TRBV12-3 or TRBV12-4 and TRBJ2-5, with 10 bases lining up with TRBD2. After removal of 0 bases from V and 2 bases from J, the junction contained 0 bases not matched to a gene. The CDR3 spans 15 residues. CDR3 protein: CASSLAAGGQETQYF. The CDR3 DNA reads TGTGCCAGCAGTTTAGCAGCGGGAGGGCAAGAGACCCAGTACTTC.

The table lists this clonotype with a few counts. The chain carries TRBV12-3 or TRBV12-4 and TRBJ2-4, with TRBD1 identical over 8 bases. The assigned J gene may be wrong: the sequence end matches TRBJ2-7 better. This CDR3 contains 16 residues. Written as DNA, the CDR3 is TGTGCCAGCAGTTCCGGGACAGGAGTTTATGTACACGAGCAGTACTTC. The encoded protein is CASSSGTGVYVHEQYF.

The chain is built from TRBV6-6 and TRBJ2-7, with D possibly matching TRBD1 (5 bases). The end of the DNA fits TRBJ2-5 better, so the J call may be wrong. The CDR3 runs 13 residues. Germline CDR1 and CDR2: MNHNY and SVGAGI (reference sequence). The CDR3 sequence: CASKGFGSETQYF. The CDR3 DNA sequence: TGTGCCAGCAAGGGGTTTGGGTCGGAGACCCAGTACTTC.

V gene TRBV5-5 combines with J gene TRBJ2-7; D gene ambiguous. CDR1 and CDR2 (germline): SGHKS, YYEKEE (reference sequence). With 1 base removed from V and 3 bases from J, the gap between germline ends came to 8 bases. This CDR3 has 13 residues. As DNA, the CDR3 is TGTGCCAGCAGCTTGAACAGCCTCTACGAGCAGTACTTC. Translation gives CASSLNSLYEQYF.

This clonotype was picked up a small number of times. V is TRBV19 and J is TRBJ2-1; the D call may be TRBD1 or TRBD2 (5 bases each). Looked up from germline, CDR1 is LNHDA and CDR2 is SQIVND (reference sequence). V dropped 5 bases and J dropped 5 bases, with 13 bases sitting between them. The CDR3 totals 14 residues. CDR3 sequence reads: CASSLRGSNNEQFF. DNA for the CDR3: TGTGCCAGTAGTCTGAGGGGATCTAACAATGAGCAGTTCTTC.

There are many counts of this clonotype. This chain connects TRBV20-1 to TRBJ1-2; 9 bases map to TRBD1. V lost 3 bases, J lost 6 bases, and 2 bases stayed unmatched. The CDR3 spans 12 residues. Germline CDR1 reads DFQATT; CDR2 reads SNEGSKA (reference sequence). In nucleotides, the CDR3 is TGCAGTGCTAGGACAGGGGGAAATGGCTACACCTTC. Translating gives CSARTGGNGYTF.

The chain recombines TRBV10-3 with TRBJ1-1; D gene unclear. The CDR3 extends over 12 amino acids. V shed 6 bases and J shed 6 bases, with 11 bases lying between them. The germline gives CDR1 ENHRY, CDR2 SYGVKD. This chain's CDR3 is CAIRAEGAEAFF. The DNA of the CDR3 is TGTGCCATCAGGGCCGAGGGCGCTGAAGCTTTCTTT.

In its sample, this clonotype was seen a few times. The chain couples TRBV3-1 to TRBJ1-1; weak D call: TRBD1 (6 bases). From germline, CDR1 is LGHDT and CDR2 YNNKEL (reference sequence). The CDR3 is 16 amino acids. V lost 0 bases and J 0 bases, leaving 11 bases between the germline ends. The CDR3 DNA follows: TGTGCCAGCAGCCAAGAAGGACAGCTAATGAACACTGAAGCTTTCTTT. This encodes CASSQEGQLMNTEAFF.

This clonotype was seen more than once but under ten times. The J gene is TRBJ2-5, the V gene TRBV7-9; no definite D call. CDR3 size: 12 residues. Germline CDR1 and CDR2: SEHNR and FQNEAQ (reference sequence). The germline V and J ends were trimmed by 2 bases and 7 bases, with 8 bases remaining between them. CDR3 amino acids: CASSLLSRTQYF. In nucleotides, the CDR3 is TGTGCCAGCAGCTTACTGTCCCGGACCCAGTACTTC. Based on the CDR3 plus reference TRBV7-9 and TRBJ2-5, the full variable domain is DTGVSQNPRHKITKRGQNVTFRCDPISEHNRLYWYRQTLGQGPEFLTYFQNEAQLEKSRLLSDRFSAERPKGSFSTLEIQRTEQGDSAMYLCASSLLSRTQYFGPGTRLLVL.